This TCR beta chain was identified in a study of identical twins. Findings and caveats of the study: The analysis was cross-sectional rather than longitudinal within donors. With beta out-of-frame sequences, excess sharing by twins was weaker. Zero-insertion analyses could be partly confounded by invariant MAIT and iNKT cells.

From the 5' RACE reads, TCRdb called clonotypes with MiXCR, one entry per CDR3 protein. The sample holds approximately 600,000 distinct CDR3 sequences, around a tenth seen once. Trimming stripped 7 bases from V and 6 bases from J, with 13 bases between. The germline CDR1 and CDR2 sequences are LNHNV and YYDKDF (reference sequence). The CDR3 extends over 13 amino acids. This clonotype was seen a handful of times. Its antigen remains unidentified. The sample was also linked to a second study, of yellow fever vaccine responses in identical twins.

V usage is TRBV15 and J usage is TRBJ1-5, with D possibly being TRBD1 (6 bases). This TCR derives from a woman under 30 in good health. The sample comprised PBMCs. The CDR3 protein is CATTTGSGQPQHF. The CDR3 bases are TGTGCCACCACCACAGGGTCAGGTCAGCCCCAGCATTTT. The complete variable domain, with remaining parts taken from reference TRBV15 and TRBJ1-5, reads DAMVIQNPRYQVTQFGKPVTLSCSQTLNHNVMYWYQQKSSQAPKLLFHYYDKDFNNEADTPDNFQSRRPNTSFCFLDIRSPGLGDTAMYLCATTTGSGQPQHFGDGTRLSIL.